These 19 T cell receptor beta chains came from one sample sequenced in a study of vaccination and CD4 T cells after COVID-19. Treatment of the sample: roughly ten-day PBMC culture with coronavirus spike peptide pools or control peptides (ViraFEST assay). Antigens for these TCRs are unknown. The Oncomine TCR Beta short-read assay sequenced DNA from cultured CD4+ T cells. TCRdb re-called the PCR reads with MiXCR, one entry per CDR3 protein. The sample yields 20,000 to 25,000 distinct CDR3 sequences, 45% to 50% seen once. What was sequenced was CD4+ T cells from blood, cultured in vitro. The receptors originated from a human donor who had recovered from COVID-19.

The chain is built from TRBV6-1 and TRBJ2-5; D not resolved. Trimming removed 5 bases at V and 5 bases at J, with 15 bases between. The length of the CDR3 is 14 residues. The germline V gene encodes CDR1 MNHNS and CDR2 SASEGT. CDR3 DNA: TGTGCCAGCAGTCCCCTGGCTACCCGGGAGACCCAGTACTTC. Its translation: CASSPLATRETQYF.

V and J are TRBV28 and TRBJ2-5; D gene uncertain. Trimming removed 4 bases from V and 4 bases from J, with 4 bases in between. Germline assignment: CDR1 MDHEN and CDR2 SYDVKM. CDR3 length equals 11 residues. For the CDR3, the DNA is TGTGCCAGCAGTTCTCCAGAGACCCAGTACTTC. This encodes CASSSPETQYF.

The sample holds one count of this clonotype. The chain has TRBV20-1 and TRBJ2-3; TRBD1 might be the D (5 bases). The germline CDR1 and CDR2 sequences are DFQATT and SNEGSKA (reference sequence). The CDR3 has 16 residues. V lost 5 bases and J 4 bases, leaving 22 bases between the germline ends. CDR3 sequence (DNA): TGCAGTGCTGAACCGGTTCAAGGGGTTGTGGCAGATACGCAGTATTTT. This codes for CSAEPVQGVVADTQYF.

The gene calls are TRBV4-2 and TRBJ2-1; 9 bases align to TRBD2. The germline V gene has CDR1 LGHNA and CDR2 YNFKEQ. This CDR3 spans 15 amino acids. V shed 1 base, J shed 10 bases, and the junction held 8 bases outside the gene matches. CDR3 sequence reads: CASSQGQREAGEQFF. In DNA, the CDR3 is TGTGCCAGCAGCCAAGGTCAGCGGGAGGCAGGGGAGCAGTTCTTC.

This clonotype was seen a handful of times. The chain uses TRBV20-1 and TRBJ1-2; tentative D call: TRBD1 (6 bases). This CDR3 has 14 residues. The germline V and J ends were trimmed by 0 bases and 5 bases, with 13 bases remaining between them. Germline CDR1 DFQATT, CDR2 SNEGSKA (reference sequence). The CDR3, as DNA: TGCAGTGCTAGAGATCAACAGGGTCATTATGGCTACACCTTC. It codes for CSARDQQGHYGYTF.

This clonotype was counted a single time. CDR3 amino acids: CASRLRVDYGYTF. Written as DNA, the CDR3 is TGTGCCAGCAGGCTCAGGGTAGACTATGGCTACACCTTC. This chain connects TRBV12-3 or TRBV12-4 to TRBJ1-2; D might be TRBD1 (5 bases). The CDR3 consists of 13 residues. Deletions cut 6 bases from V and 3 bases from J, with 11 bases between.

This chain uses TRBV19 with TRBJ1-4; TRBD1 is a possible D gene (5 bases). The V gene lost 7 bases and the J gene lost 1 base, with 13 bases spanning the gap. CDR3 length equals 15 residues. CDR1 LNHDA and CDR2 SQIVND come from the germline V gene (reference sequence). CDR3 residues: CASTPGDGTNEKLFF. For the CDR3, the DNA is TGTGCCAGTACCCCTGGGGACGGAACTAATGAAAAACTGTTTTTT.

CDR3 protein: CASSSDLTGEKLFF. CDR3 sequence (DNA): TGTGCCAGCTCATCCGACTTAACTGGGGAAAAACTGTTTTTT. This rearrangement joins TRBV18 to TRBJ1-4, with D hard to call. CDR1 is KGHSH and CDR2 is LQKENI in the germline V gene. The CDR3 extends over 14 amino acids. The V gene lost 5 bases and the J gene lost 8 bases, with 15 bases spanning the gap.

This clonotype was picked up one time. CDR3: CASSLAGTGIENEQFF. The CDR3 DNA is TGTGCCAGCAGCTTGGCCGGGACGGGGATAGAGAATGAGCAGTTCTTC. This chain links TRBV7-2 with TRBJ2-1; either TRBD1 or TRBD2 may fit D (5 bases each). Deletions cut 3 bases from V and 7 bases from J, with 19 bases between. This CDR3 spans 16 amino acids. The germline CDR1 and CDR2 sequences are SGHTA and FQGNSA.

The sample holds a few counts of this clonotype. CDR3 in amino acids: CASSLETSGGDEQFF. The CDR3 DNA reads TGCGCCAGCAGCTTGGAGACTAGCGGGGGCGATGAGCAGTTCTTC. J is TRBJ2-1 and V is TRBV5-1; TRBD2 matches 12 bases. CDR1 is SGHRS and CDR2 is YFSETQ in the germline V gene. J gave up 8 bases and V 0 bases, and 3 bases lay outside the gene matches. The CDR3 loop spans 15 amino acids.

The rearrangement links TRBV11-1 to TRBJ2-5; possible D gene TRBD1, 6 bases. The CDR3 loop spans 16 amino acids. With 2 bases removed from V and 1 base from J, the gap between germline ends came to 14 bases. Looked up from germline, CDR1 is SGHAT and CDR2 is FQDESV (reference sequence). CDR3 protein: CASSLFGGAGQETQYF. The CDR3, as DNA: TGTGCCAGCAGCTTATTTGGGGGCGCAGGCCAAGAGACCCAGTACTTC. The entire variable domain, with the rest obtained from reference TRBV11-1 and TRBJ2-5, is as follows: EAEVAQSPRYKITEKSQAVAFWCDPISGHATLYWYRQILGQGPELLVQFQDESVVDDSQLPKDRFSAERLKGVDSTLKIQPAELGDSAMYLCASSLFGGAGQETQYFGPGTRLLVL.

The gene calls are TRBV6-1 and TRBJ2-1, with D unclear. Germline loops: CDR1 MNHNS, CDR2 SASEGT. Deletions cut 5 bases from V and 6 bases from J, with 11 bases between. The CDR3 contains 13 residues. The CDR3 coding sequence is TGTGCCAGCAGTACTTTGCTTGCCAATGAGCAGTTCTTC. It translates to CASSTLLANEQFF.

The table lists this clonotype with a few counts. V is TRBV5-1 and J is TRBJ1-2; 9 nucleotides align to TRBD1. Unmatched junction bases numbered 13, after V lost 0 bases and J lost 13 bases. The CDR3 runs to 15 residues. The germline CDR1 and CDR2 sequences are SGHRS and YFSETQ. The CDR3 nucleotides read TGCGCCAGCAGCTTGGGGGACAGGGATTTTTCGCTGAGCACCTTC. Translation gives CASSLGDRDFSLSTF.

The chain carries TRBV29-1 and TRBJ1-5; D call uncertain. The CDR3 totals 14 residues. CDR1 SQVTM and CDR2 ANQGSEA come from the germline V gene. Trimming shortened V by 4 bases and J by 0 bases, and 10 bases separated the two germline ends. CDR3 in amino acids: CSVVFGDSNQPQHF. The DNA for the CDR3 is TGCAGCGTTGTCTTTGGGGATAGCAATCAGCCCCAGCATTTT.

J is TRBJ1-2 and V is TRBV7-3; D perhaps matches TRBD1 (5 bases). V gave up 5 bases and J gave up 6 bases, with 16 bases separating them. The CDR3 is made up of 14 amino acids. The V gene's germline CDR1 is SGHTA and CDR2 FQGTGA. The CDR3: CASSRGYGGDGYTF. The CDR3 DNA reads TGTGCCAGCAGCCGTGGTTATGGGGGGGATGGCTACACCTTC.

The chain has TRBV5-1 and TRBJ2-5, with D perhaps matching TRBD1 or TRBD2 (6 bases each). In germline, CDR1 is SGHRS, CDR2 YFSETQ. V was clipped by 0 bases and J by 3 bases, with 15 bases between them. This CDR3 has 16 residues. DNA of the CDR3: TGCGCCAGCAGCTTGGGAGTGGGGGGCTTTAAAGAGACCCAGTACTTC. Residues: CASSLGVGGFKETQYF.

This clonotype was picked up a small number of times. The chain recombines TRBV6-1 with TRBJ2-3; TRBD1 might be the D (6 bases). This CDR3 region has 14 residues. Trimming took 4 bases from V and 2 from J, leaving 10 bases between them. Germline CDR1 MNHNS, CDR2 SASEGT. CDR3 in DNA: TGTGCCAGCAGTGCAACAGGGAACACAGATACGCAGTATTTT. It is translated as CASSATGNTDTQYF.

V is TRBV7-9 and J is TRBJ2-5; a weak D match, TRBD2 (5 bases). V was trimmed by 3 bases and J by 4 bases, leaving 9 bases between them. Germline values: CDR1 SEHNR, CDR2 FQNEAQ (reference sequence). The CDR3 sequence is 13 residues long. CDR3 region: CASSLAGGETQYF. The CDR3 DNA reads TGTGCCAGCAGCTTGGCAGGAGGAGAGACCCAGTACTTC.

The chain couples TRBV20-1 to TRBJ1-2, with D tentatively TRBD1 (5 bases). CDR1 and CDR2 from the germline V gene are DFQATT and SNEGSKA (reference sequence). This CDR3 region has 14 residues. Deletions cut 3 bases from V and 3 bases from J, with 14 bases between. CDR3: CSASSGQGDYGYTF. For the CDR3, the DNA is TGCAGTGCTAGCTCAGGGCAGGGAGACTATGGCTACACCTTC.